A selection of T cell receptor beta chains follows, all from one sample in a study of blood T cell repertoires in COVID-19. TCRdb keeps only in-frame clones here, not all; method: immunoSEQ multiplex PCR. The data hold approximately 170,000 clones, with around 90% observed a single time. The sequenced material came from PBMCs or T cells enriched from blood (not recorded which). These TCRs come from a woman between 18 and 29 years old who had recovered from COVID-19. CDR3s leave out the opening cysteine and the closing phenylalanine or tryptophan. Rows may omit the clone size; those that give it use once, few, many or a size class.

clone size	V gene	CDR3 protein
.	TRBV9	ASSVNRAGELF
.	TRBV1	TSIVGGEGYT
.	TRBV14	ASSQETGGYGYT
.	TRBV18	ASSPGLAGFFSSYEQY
.	TRBV3-1/TRBV3-2	ASSQPSGSINNEQF
few	TRBV5-1	ASSLDDSSFYNEQF
.	TRBV9	ASSVDAGGTVRETQY
.	TRBV6-5	ASGLTGLGETQY
.	TRBV28	ASLGLAELYEQY
.	TRBV28	ASSLRGGTEAF
.	TRBV29-1	SVGTSVDHEQY
.	TRBV5-1	ASSFSRGNEQF
.	TRBV6-5	ASRTNTDTQY
few	TRBV27	ASSPPGQGLLGQPQH
.	TRBV6-5	ASRKPGPRGYT
.	TRBV7-2	ASSSEGWGFSGNTIY
.	TRBV3-1/TRBV3-2	ASSQVGNEQY
.	TRBV6-1	ASSERPRGGVGYGYT
.	TRBV2	ASSPMISSNQPQH
.	TRBV2	ASSETLGELDYGYT
.	TRBV7-9	ASSPGQLTEGSYEQY
.	TRBV11-2	ASSRTGLYSDTQY
.	TRBV2	ATHRDANQPQH
.	TRBV5-1	ASSAMTGEAEQY
.	TRBV5-4	ASSYSSYNSPLH
.	TRBV15	ATSQKGAGNTIY
once	TRBV4-2	ASSLGSGGETQY
few	TRBV24-1	ATSDWGQGYQETQY
.	TRBV19	ASTLDSRNTEAF
.	TRBV7-6	ASSKGLAGGTDTQY
few	TRBV27	ASSLGLAGRTGELF
.	TRBV19	ASSSTGTAKLF
.	TRBV29-1	SVGGGDYGYT
.	TRBV12-5	ASGYNREGAVFPEYGYT
.	TRBV28	ASSNQGPLH
.	TRBV9	ASSLGGLREETQY
.	TRBV5-4	ASSFQSGNTEAF
.	TRBV28	ASSFRGVLTDTQY
once	TRBV5-4	ASSPGRTEAF
.	TRBV28	ASRGGGYTEAF
.	TRBV6-2/TRBV6-3	ASSYPQGAGSGNTIY
.	TRBV12-3/TRBV12-4	ASSLLSKGAQY
.	TRBV30	AWSRRQSSRGATGELF
.	TRBV28	ASSPPDSYGYT
few	TRBV7-9	ASSPSGSGTDTQY
.	TRBV5-1	ASSLVWAADNEQF
.	TRBV5-4	ASSAGTGSGYGYT
.	TRBV19	ASSRLGGTDTQY
.	TRBV28	ASSYVLGGEQY
.	TRBV6-1	ASSDARFSGNTIY
.	TRBV25-1	ASSDPRDKNIQY
.	TRBV5-4	ASSSDLRGISYEQY
.	TRBV5-1	ASKPDGLRTDTQY
.	TRBV6-5	ASSYGTGSFEQY